The present TCR beta chain was sequenced within a study of T cells in Graves' hyperthyroidism and ophthalmopathy. As to this clonotype: The antigen remains undetermined.

The definition of stable Graves' hyperthyroidism was no ophthalmopathy progression within 18 months. RNA transcripts gave rise to amplified TCR beta CDR3 regions. HTBI primers were the set used in a first-round RT-PCR of the TCR CDR3. TCRdb itself ran the multiplex PCR reads through MiXCR, one entry per CDR3 protein. Among 530,000 or so distinct CDR3 sequences listed, roughly 50% were seen once. Deletions cut 1 base from V and 5 bases from J, with 11 bases between. Germline CDR1 reads LGHDT; CDR2 reads YNNKEL (reference sequence). CDR3 length equals 15 residues. Study observations and caveats: The model forecast ophthalmopathy, anticipating it by a median approximately 6 months before onset. Within blood appeared most thyroid clonotypes that had expanded above 0.001.

The genes are TRBV3-1 and TRBJ2-2; D is possibly TRBD2 (6 bases). The source of this sequence is a woman aged 18 to 35 with Graves' hyperthyroidism. Sequencing was carried out using peripheral blood or thyroid tissue (not recorded which). CDR3 in DNA: TGTGCCAGCAGCCAAGTGGGAGGAGGGACCGGGGAGCTGTTTTTT. Its protein is CASSQVGGGTGELFF.